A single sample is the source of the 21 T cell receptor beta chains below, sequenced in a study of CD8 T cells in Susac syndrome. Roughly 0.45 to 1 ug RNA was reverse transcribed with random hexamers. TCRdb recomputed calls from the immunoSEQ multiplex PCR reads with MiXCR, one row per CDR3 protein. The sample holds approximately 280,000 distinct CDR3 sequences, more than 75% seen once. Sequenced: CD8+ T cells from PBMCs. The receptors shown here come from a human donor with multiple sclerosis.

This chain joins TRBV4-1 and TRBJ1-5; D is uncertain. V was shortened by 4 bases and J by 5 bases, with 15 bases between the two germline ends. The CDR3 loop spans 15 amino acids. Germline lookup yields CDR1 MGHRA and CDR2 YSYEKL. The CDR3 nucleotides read TGCGCCAGCAGCCTCCGTGGGAGGGAGGATCAGCCCCAGCATTTT. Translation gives CASSLRGREDQPQHF.

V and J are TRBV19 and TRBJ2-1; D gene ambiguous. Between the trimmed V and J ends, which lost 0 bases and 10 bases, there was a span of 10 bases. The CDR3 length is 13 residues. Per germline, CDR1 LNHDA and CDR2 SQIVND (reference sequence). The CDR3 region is CASSIDMASEQFF. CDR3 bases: TGTGCCAGTAGTATAGATATGGCGAGCGAGCAGTTCTTC. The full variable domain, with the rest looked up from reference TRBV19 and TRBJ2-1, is DGGITQSPKYLFRKEGQNVTLSCEQNLNHDAMYWYRQDPGQGLRLIYYSQIVNDFQKGDIAEGYSVSREKKESFPLTVTSAQKNPTAFYLCASSIDMASEQFFGPGTRLTVL.

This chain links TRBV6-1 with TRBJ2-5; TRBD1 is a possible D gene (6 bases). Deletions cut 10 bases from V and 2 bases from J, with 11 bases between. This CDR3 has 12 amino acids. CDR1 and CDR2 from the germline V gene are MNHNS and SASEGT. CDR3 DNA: TGTGCCATACGACAGGCGCAAGAGACCCAGTACTTC. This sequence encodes CAIRQAQETQYF.

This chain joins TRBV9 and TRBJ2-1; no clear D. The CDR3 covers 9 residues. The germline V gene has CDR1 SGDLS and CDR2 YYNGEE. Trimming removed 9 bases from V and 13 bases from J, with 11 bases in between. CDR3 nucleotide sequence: TGTGCCACCCGAAGCAACCAGTTCTTC. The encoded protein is CATRSNQFF.

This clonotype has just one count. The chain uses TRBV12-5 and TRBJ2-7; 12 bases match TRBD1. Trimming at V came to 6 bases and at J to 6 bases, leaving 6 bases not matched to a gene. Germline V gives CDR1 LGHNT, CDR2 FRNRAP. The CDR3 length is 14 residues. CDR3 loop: CASGPGQGASEQYF. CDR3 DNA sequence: TGTGCTAGTGGCCCGGGACAGGGGGCCTCCGAGCAGTACTTC. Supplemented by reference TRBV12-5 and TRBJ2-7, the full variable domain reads DARVTQTPRHKVTEMGQEVTMRCQPILGHNTVFWYRQTMMQGLELLAYFRNRAPLDDSGMPKDRFSAEMPDATLATLKIQPSEPRDSAVYFCASGPGQGASEQYFGPGTRLTVT.

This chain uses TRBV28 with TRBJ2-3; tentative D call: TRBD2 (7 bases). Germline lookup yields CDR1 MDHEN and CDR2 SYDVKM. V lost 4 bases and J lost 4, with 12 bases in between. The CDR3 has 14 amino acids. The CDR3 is CASSSGEGSDTQYF. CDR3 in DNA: TGTGCCAGCAGTTCAGGGGAGGGCTCAGATACGCAGTATTTT. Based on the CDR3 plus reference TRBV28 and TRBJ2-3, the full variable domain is DVKVTQSSRYLVKRTGEKVFLECVQDMDHENMFWYRQDPGLGLRLIYFSYDVKMKEKGDIPEGYSVSREKKERFSLILESASTNQTSMYLCASSSGEGSDTQYFGPGTRLTVL.

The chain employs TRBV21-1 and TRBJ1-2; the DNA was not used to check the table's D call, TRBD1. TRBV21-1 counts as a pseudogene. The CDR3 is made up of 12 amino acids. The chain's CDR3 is CASTNRDYGYTF. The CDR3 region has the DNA TGTGCCAGCACGAACAGGGACTATGGCTACACCTTC.

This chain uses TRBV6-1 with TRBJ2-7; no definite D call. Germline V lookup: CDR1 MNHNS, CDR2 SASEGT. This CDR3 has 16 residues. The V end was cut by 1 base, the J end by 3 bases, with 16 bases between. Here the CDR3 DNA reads TGTGCCAGCAGTGAAGAGATATGGAATGGAAACTACGAGCAGTACTTC. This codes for CASSEEIWNGNYEQYF.

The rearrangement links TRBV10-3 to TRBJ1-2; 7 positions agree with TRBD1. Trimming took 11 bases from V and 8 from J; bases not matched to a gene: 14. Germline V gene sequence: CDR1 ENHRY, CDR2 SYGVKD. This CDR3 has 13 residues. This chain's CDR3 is CAVEGGRVQGYTF. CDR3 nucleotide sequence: TGTGCCGTCGAAGGGGGCCGGGTACAAGGCTACACCTTC.

The CDR3 nucleotides read TGTGCCACCAGCAGAGACCTCTCCACCTACGAGCAGTACTTC. Amino acids: CATSRDLSTYEQYF. V gene TRBV15 combines with J gene TRBJ2-7; D remains ambiguous. The length of the CDR3 is 14 residues. The ends were cut back, 0 bases at V and 2 bases at J, with 8 bases in the middle. Looked up from germline, CDR1 is LNHNV and CDR2 is YYDKDF (reference sequence).

The CDR3 is CASSVQGDIYGYTF. CDR3 nucleotide sequence: TGTGCCAGCAGCGTTCAGGGGGACATCTATGGCTACACCTTC. This rearrangement joins TRBV9 to TRBJ1-2, with TRBD1 matching over 7 bases. The CDR3 totals 14 residues. The germline V gene has CDR1 SGDLS and CDR2 YYNGEE. V gave up 2 bases and J gave up 4 bases; unmatched junction bases: 5.

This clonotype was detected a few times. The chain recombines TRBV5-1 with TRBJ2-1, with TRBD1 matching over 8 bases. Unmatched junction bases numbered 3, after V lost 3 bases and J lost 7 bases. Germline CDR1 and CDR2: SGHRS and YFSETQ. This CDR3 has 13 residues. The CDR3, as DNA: TGCGCCAGCAGCTCGGGACAGGTAAATGAGCAGTTCTTC. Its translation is CASSSGQVNEQFF. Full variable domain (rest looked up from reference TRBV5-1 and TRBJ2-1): KAGVTQTPRYLIKTRGQQVTLSCSPISGHRSVSWYQQTPGQGLQFLFEYFSETQRNKGNFPGRFSGRQFSNSRSEMNVSTLELGDSALYLCASSSGQVNEQFFGPGTRLTVL.

CDR3 DNA: TGTGCCAGCAGCTTCCGACACTCTCCGGGACAGCGGTTTGAGCAGTTCTTC. Protein product: CASSFRHSPGQRFEQFF. V and J are TRBV7-8 and TRBJ2-1; 7 nucleotides align to TRBD1. The germline gives CDR1 SGHVS, CDR2 FQNEAQ. CDR3 length: 17 residues. J lost 9 bases, V lost 3 bases, and 17 bases had no gene match.

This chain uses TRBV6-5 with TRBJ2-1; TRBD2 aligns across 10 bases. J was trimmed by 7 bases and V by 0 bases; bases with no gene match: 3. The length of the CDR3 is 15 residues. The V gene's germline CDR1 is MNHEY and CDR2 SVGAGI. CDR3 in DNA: TGTGCCAGCAGTTACTCGGGACTAGCGAAAAATGAGCAGTTCTTC. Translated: CASSYSGLAKNEQFF.

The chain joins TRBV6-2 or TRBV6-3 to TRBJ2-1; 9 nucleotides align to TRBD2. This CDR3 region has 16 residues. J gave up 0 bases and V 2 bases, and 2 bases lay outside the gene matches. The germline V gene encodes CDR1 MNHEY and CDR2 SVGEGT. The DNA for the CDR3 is TGTGCCAGCAGTTACCGAGCGGGAGGCTCCTACAATGAGCAGTTCTTC. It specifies CASSYRAGGSYNEQFF.

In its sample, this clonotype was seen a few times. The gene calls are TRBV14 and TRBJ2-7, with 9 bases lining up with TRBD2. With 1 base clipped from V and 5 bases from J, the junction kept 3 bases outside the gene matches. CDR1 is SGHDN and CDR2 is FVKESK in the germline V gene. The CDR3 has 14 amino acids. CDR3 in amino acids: CASSQGAGGDEQYF. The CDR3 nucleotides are TGTGCCAGCAGCCAAGGAGCGGGAGGTGACGAGCAGTACTTC. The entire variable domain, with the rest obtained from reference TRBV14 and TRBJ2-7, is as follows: EAGVTQFPSHSVIEKGQTVTLRCDPISGHDNLYWYRRVMGKEIKFLLHFVKESKQDESGMPNNRFLAERTGGTYSTLKVQPAELEDSGVYFCASSQGAGGDEQYFGPGTRLTVT.

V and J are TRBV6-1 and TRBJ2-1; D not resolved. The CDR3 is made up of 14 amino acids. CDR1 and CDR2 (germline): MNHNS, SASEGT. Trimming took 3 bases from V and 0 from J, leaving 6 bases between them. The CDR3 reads CASSDGHSYNEQFF. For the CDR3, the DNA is TGTGCCAGCAGTGATGGTCACTCCTACAATGAGCAGTTCTTC.

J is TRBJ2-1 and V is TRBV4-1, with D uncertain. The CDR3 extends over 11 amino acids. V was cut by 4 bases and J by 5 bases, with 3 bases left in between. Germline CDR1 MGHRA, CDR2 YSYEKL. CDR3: CASSLHNEQFF. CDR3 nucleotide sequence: TGCGCCAGCAGCCTCCACAATGAGCAGTTCTTC.

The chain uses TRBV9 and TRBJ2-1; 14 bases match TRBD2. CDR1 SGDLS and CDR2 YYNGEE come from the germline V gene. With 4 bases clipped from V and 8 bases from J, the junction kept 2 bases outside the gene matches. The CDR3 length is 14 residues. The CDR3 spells CASSLGLAGDEQFF. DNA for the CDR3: TGTGCCAGCAGCTTGGGACTAGCGGGAGATGAGCAGTTCTTC.

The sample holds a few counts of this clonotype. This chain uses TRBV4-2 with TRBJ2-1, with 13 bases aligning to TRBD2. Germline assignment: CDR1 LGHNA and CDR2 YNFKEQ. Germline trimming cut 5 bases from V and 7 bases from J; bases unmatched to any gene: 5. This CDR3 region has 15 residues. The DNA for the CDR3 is TGTGCCAGCAGCTCACTAGCGGGAGGGCCTAATGAGCAGTTCTTC. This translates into CASSSLAGGPNEQFF.

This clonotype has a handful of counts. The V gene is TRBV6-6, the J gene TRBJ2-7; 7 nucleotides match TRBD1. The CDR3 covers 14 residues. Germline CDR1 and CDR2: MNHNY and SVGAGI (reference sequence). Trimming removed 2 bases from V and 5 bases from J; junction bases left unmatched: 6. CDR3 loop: CASSYTRDSDEQYF. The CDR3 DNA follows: TGTGCCAGCAGTTACACCAGGGACAGCGACGAGCAGTACTTC.